This T cell receptor (beta chain) was profiled in a study of cytomegalovirus exposure and HLA in healthy donors. PCR used 60 Vbeta primers and 13 Jbeta primers. Using immunoSEQ multiplex PCR, the repertoire was profiled, and TCRdb retains in-frame clones only, with some absent. The sample lists approximately 100,000 clones; roughly four fifths were seen once. Unmatched junction bases numbered 10, after V lost 4 bases and J lost 6 bases. Germline-derived CDR1 and CDR2 are SGHAT and FQNNGV. This CDR3 spans 17 amino acids. This TCR derives from a male donor in good health and CMV-seropositive. The chain joins TRBV11-2 to TRBJ2-3, with 13 positions matching TRBD2. Sequencing was carried out using PBMCs. CDR3 sequence: CASSSRTSGGHEDTQYF. In DNA form, the CDR3 reads TGTGCCAGCAGCTCGCGGACTAGCGGGGGCCACGAGGATACGCAGTATTTT.